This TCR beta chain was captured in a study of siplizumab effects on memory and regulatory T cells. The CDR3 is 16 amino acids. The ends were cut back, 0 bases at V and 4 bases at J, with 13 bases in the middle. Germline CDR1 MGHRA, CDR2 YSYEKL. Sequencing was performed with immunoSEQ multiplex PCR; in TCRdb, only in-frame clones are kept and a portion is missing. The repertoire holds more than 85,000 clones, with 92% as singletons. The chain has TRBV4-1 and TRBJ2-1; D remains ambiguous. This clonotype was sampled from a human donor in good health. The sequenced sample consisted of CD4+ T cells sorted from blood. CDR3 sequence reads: CASSQDLVLQYNEQFF. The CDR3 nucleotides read TGCGCCAGCAGCCAAGATTTGGTACTACAGTACAATGAGCAGTTCTTC.